This T cell receptor (beta chain) was profiled in a study of T cell responses to AZD1222 COVID-19 vaccine. Germline V CDR1 and CDR2: KGHDR, SFDVKD. The CDR3 covers 12 residues. V lost 4 bases and J lost 3, with 2 bases in between. As regards this clone: Its matching antigen is unknown. Within the sample, other DNA sequences also encode this same CDR3.

The protocol was immunoSEQ multiplex PCR, while the TCRdb copy is restricted to in-frame clones and leaves out a portion. The sample gives 130,000 to 150,000 clones, around 86% of which show up once; 3.5% to 5% is in the top ten. Study conclusions and caveats: When two AZD1222 doses had been given, Spike-specific TCR breadth and depth rose.

The sequence was collected from an adult in good health. The sample consisted of peripheral blood, taken on day 0 of MenACWY control vaccination. The V and J genes are TRBV24-1 and TRBJ2-2; D gene uncertain. In nucleotides, the CDR3 is TGTGCCACCAGTGACTACACCGGGGAGCTGTTTTTT. This encodes CATSDYTGELFF.